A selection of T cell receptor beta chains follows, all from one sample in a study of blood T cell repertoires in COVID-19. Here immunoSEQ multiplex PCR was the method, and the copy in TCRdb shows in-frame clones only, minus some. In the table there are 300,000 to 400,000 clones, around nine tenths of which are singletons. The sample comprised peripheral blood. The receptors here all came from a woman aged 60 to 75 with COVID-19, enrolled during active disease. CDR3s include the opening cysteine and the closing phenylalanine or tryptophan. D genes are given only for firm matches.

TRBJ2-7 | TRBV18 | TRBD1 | CASSPRTGIAIVEQYF
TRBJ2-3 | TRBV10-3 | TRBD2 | CAISGGTSVTDTQYF
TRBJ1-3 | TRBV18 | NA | CASSPNNGQTLNSGNTIYF
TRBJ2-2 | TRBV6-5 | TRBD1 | CASTQLSGGTGELFF
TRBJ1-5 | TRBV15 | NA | CATSSRSKNQPQHF
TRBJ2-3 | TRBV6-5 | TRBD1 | CATSERDRAGRF
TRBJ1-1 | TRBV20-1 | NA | CSARDIYAFF
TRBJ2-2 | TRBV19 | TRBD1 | CASTPRTGANTGELFF
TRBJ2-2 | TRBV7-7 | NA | CASSPNGGQNTGELFF
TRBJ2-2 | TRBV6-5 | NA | CASSYSWARRAGELFF
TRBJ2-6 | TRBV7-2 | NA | CASSLPGGISGANVLTF
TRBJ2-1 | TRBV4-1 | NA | CASTRTDYNEQFF
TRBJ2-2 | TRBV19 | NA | CASSRILDLAGELFF
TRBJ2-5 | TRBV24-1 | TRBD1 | CATSDGQGMQETQYF
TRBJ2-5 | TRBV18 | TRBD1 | CASSPGQGALETQYF
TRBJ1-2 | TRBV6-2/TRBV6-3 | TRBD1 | CASSYHLQGARDYGYTF
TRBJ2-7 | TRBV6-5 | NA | CASSYNRVEEQYF
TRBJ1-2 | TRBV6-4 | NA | CASSGLQGTGYTF
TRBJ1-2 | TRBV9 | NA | CASSGSGGRGYGYTF
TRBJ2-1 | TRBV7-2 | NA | CASSFRGASSYNEQFF
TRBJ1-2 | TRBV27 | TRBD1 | CASSLGQGANYGYTF
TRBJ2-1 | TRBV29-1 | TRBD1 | CSVEFWTGYNEQFF
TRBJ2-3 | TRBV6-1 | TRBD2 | CASSELAGDRTDTQYF
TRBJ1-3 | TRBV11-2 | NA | CASSLVGDNRNTIYF
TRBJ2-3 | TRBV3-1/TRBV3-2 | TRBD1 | CASSRWTGGSGTQYF
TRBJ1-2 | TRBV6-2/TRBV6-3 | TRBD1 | CASSYSDRRAGYTF
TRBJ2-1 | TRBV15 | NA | CATSKTRLGARHSYNEQFF
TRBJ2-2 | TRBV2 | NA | CASSATTNTGELFF